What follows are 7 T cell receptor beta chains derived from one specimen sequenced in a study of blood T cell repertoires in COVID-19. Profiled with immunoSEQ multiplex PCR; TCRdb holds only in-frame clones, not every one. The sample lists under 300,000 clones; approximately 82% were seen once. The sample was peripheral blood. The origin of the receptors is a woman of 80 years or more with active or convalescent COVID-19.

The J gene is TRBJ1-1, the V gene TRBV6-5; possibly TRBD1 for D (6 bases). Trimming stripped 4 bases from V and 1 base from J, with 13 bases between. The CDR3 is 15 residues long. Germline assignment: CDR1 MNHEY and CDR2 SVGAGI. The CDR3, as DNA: TGTGCCAGCAGTTTCACAGGGCGCTCGAACACTGAAGCTTTCTTT. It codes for CASSFTGRSNTEAFF.

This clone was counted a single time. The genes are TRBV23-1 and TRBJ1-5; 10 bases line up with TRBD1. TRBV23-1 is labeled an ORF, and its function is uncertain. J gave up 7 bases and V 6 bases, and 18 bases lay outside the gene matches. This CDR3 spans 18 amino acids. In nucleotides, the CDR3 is TGCGCCAGCAGCCTTAAACCCGGGACAGGGGTTCGGGAACAGCCCCAGCATTTT. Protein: CASSLKPGTGVREQPQHF.

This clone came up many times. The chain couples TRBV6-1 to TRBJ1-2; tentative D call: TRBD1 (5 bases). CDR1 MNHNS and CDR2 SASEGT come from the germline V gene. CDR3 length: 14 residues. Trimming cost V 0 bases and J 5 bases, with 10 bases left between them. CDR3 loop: CASSEAAGPYGYTF. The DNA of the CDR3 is TGTGCCAGCAGTGAAGCCGCAGGGCCGTATGGCTACACCTTC.

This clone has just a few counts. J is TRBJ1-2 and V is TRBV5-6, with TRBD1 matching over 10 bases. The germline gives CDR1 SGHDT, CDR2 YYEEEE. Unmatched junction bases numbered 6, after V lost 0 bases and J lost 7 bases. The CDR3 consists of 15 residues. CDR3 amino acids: CASSLGQGAEGGYTF. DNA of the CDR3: TGTGCCAGCAGCTTGGGACAGGGGGCGGAAGGTGGCTACACCTTC.

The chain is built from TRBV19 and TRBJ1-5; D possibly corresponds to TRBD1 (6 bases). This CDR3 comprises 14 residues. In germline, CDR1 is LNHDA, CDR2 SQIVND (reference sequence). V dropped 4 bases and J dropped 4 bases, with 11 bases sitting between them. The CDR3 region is CASSTNRDNQPQHF. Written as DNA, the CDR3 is TGTGCCAGTAGTACCAACAGGGATAATCAGCCCCAGCATTTT.

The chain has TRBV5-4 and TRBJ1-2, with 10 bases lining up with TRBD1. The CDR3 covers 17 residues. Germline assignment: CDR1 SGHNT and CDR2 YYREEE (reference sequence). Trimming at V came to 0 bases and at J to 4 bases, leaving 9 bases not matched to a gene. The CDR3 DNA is TGTGCCAGCAGCTTGGGGCAAGTGGGACAGGGGACCTATGGCTACACCTTC. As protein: CASSLGQVGQGTYGYTF.

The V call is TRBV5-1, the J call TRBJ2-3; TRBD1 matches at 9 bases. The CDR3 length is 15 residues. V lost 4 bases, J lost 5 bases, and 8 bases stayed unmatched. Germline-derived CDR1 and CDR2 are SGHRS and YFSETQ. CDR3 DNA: TGCGCCAGCAGCCTTCGGACAGGGGCAAAAGATACGCAGTATTTT. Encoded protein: CASSLRTGAKDTQYF.